This T cell receptor beta chain was identified during a study of T-cell reconstitution after alpha-beta-depleted transplantation in children. CDR3 size: 13 residues. CDR1 is DFQATT, CDR2 SNEGSKA, per germline (reference sequence). V lost 3 bases and J 8 bases, leaving 14 bases between the germline ends. Researchers prepared the TCRbeta library using unique molecular identifiers, the study reports. TCRdb processed the PCR reads anew with MiXCR; each CDR3 protein has one entry. The repertoire holds 440,000 or so distinct CDR3 sequences, with around two fifths as singletons. This TCR was sampled from a girl aged 2-9 years with aplastic anemia, due to receive a stem cell transplant. The chain uses TRBV20-1 and TRBJ2-4; D is perhaps TRBD1 (7 bases). Specimen: PBMCs, collected before TCRalphabeta/CD19-depleted stem cell transplant. In nucleotides, the CDR3 is TGCAGTGCTAGCAGGGGGGCGAGGTACATTCAGTACTTC. Protein sequence: CSASRGARYIQYF.